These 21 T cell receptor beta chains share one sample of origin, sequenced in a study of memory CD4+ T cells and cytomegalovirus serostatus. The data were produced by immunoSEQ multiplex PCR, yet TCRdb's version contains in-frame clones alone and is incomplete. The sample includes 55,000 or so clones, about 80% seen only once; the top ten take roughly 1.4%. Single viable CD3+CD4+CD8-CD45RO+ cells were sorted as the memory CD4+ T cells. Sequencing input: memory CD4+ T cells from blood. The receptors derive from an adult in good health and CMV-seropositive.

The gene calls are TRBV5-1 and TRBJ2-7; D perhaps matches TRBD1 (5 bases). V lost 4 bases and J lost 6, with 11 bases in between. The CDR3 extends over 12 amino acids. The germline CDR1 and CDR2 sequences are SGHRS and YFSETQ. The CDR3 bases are TGCGCCAGCAGCCCCAGACAGTCCGAGCAGTACTTC. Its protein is CASSPRQSEQYF.

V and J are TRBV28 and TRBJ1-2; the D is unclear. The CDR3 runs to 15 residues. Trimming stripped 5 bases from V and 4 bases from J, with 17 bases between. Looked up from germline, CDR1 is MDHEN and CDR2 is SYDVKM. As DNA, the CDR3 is TGTGCCAGCAGTGAGGGCCGAAAGGGCCTCTATGGCTACACCTTC. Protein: CASSEGRKGLYGYTF.

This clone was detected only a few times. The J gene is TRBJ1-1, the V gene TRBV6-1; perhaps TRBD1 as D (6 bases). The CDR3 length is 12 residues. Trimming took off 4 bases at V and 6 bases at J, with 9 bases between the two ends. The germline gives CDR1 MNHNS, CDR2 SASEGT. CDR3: CASSGGGAEAFF. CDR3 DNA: TGTGCCAGCAGTGGGGGGGGCGCTGAAGCTTTCTTT.

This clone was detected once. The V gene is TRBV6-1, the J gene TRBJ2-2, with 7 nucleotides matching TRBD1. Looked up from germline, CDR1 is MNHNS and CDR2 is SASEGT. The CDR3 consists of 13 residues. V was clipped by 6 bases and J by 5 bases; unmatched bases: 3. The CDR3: CASRHRGTGELFF. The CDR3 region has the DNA TGTGCCAGCAGGCACAGGGGTACCGGGGAGCTGTTTTTT.

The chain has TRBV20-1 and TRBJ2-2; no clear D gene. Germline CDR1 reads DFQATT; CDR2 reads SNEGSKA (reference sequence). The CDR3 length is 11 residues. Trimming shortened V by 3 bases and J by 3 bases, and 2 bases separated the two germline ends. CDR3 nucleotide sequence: TGCAGTGCTAGCTACACCGGGGAGCTGTTTTTT. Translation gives CSASYTGELFF.

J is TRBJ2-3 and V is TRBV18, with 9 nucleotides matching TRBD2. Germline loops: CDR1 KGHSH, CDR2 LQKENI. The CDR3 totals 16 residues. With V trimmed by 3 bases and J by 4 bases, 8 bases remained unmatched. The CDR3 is CASSPSAGGRADTQYF. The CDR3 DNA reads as TGTGCCAGCTCACCGTCTGCGGGAGGGCGGGCAGATACGCAGTATTTT.

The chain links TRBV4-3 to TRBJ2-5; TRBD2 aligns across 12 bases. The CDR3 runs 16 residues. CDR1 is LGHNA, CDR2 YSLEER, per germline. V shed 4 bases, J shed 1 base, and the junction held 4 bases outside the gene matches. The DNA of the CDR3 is TGCGCCAGCAGCCTCACACTAGCGGGGGGCCAAGAGACCCAGTACTTC. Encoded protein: CASSLTLAGGQETQYF.

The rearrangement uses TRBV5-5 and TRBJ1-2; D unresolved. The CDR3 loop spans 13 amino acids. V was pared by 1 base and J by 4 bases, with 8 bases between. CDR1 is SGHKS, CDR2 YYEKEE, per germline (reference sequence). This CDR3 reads CASSLMEAYGYTF. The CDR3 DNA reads TGTGCCAGCAGCTTGATGGAGGCCTATGGCTACACCTTC.

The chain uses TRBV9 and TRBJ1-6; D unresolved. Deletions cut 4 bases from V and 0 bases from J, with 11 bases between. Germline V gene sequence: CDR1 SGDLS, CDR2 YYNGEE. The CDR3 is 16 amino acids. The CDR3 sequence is CASSTRHSSYNSPLHF. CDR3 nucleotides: TGTGCCAGCAGCACGCGACACAGCTCCTATAATTCACCCCTCCACTTT.

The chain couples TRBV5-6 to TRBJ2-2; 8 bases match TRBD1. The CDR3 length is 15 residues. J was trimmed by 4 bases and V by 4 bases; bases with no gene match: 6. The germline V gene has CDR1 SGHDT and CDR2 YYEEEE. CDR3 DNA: TGTGCCAGCAGCCGCGACAGGGGTATCACCGGGGAGCTGTTTTTT. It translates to CASSRDRGITGELFF.

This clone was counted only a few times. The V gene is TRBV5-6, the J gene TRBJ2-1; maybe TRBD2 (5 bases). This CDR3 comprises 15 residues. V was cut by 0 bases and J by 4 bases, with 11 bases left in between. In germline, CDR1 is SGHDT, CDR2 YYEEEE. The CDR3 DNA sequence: TGTGCCAGCAGCTTGGATTCACTAGGATACAATGAGCAGTTCTTC. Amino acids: CASSLDSLGYNEQFF.

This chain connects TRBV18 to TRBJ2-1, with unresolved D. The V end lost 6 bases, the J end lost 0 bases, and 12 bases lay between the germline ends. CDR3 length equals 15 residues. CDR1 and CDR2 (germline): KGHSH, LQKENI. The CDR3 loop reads CASSHTKSSYNEQFF. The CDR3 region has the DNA TGTGCCAGCTCTCATACTAAGAGCTCCTACAATGAGCAGTTCTTC.

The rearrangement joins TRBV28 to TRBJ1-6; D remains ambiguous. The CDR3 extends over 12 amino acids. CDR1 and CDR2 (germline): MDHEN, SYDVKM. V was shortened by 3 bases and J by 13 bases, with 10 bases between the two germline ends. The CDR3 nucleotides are TGTGCCAGCAGTTTGGAAGGGTATCCCCTCCACTTT. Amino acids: CASSLEGYPLHF. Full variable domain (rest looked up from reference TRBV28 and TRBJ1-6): DVKVTQSSRYLVKRTGEKVFLECVQDMDHENMFWYRQDPGLGLRLIYFSYDVKMKEKGDIPEGYSVSREKKERFSLILESASTNQTSMYLCASSLEGYPLHFGNGTRLTVT.

The CDR3 bases are TGTGCCAGCAGCTTTGTGGGGGCTGTGAATCAGCCCCAGCATTTT. The encoded protein is CASSFVGAVNQPQHF. The chain has TRBV7-2 and TRBJ1-5, with D possibly TRBD1 on 6 matching bases. The CDR3 has 15 residues. With 3 bases removed from V and 4 bases from J, the gap between germline ends came to 13 bases. Looked up from germline, CDR1 is SGHTA and CDR2 is FQGNSA.

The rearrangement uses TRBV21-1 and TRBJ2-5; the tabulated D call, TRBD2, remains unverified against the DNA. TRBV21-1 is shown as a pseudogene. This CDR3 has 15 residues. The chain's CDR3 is CARLRLAGAKETQYF. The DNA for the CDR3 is TGTGCCAGACTACGACTAGCGGGAGCAAAGGAGACCCAGTACTTC.

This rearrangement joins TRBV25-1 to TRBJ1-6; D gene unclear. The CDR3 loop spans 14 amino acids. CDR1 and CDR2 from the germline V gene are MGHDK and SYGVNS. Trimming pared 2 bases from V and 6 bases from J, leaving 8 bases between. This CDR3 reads CASSEVGPNSPLHF. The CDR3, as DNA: TGTGCCAGCAGTGAAGTCGGGCCTAATTCACCCCTCCACTTT.

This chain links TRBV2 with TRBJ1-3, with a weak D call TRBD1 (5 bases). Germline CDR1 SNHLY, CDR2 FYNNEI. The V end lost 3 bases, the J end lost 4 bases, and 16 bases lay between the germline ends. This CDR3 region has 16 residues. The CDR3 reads CASSEGTLHSGNTIYF. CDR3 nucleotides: TGTGCCAGCAGTGAGGGGACCCTGCACTCCGGAAACACCATATATTTT.

Here the CDR3 reads CASSQLGLAGEEDTQYF. CDR3 in DNA: TGTGCCAGCAGCCAATTGGGACTAGCGGGGGAGGAAGATACGCAGTATTTT. The chain links TRBV4-2 to TRBJ2-3; 14 nucleotides align to TRBD2. Germline V lookup: CDR1 LGHNA, CDR2 YNFKEQ. J gave up 5 bases and V 2 bases, and 6 bases lay outside the gene matches. The CDR3 runs 17 residues.

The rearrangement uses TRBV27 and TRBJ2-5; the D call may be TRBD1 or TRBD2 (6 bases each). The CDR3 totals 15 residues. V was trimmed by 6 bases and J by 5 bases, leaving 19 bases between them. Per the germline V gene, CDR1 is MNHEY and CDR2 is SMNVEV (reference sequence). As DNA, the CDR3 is TGTGCCAGCAGCCCCGCGTGGGGGGCTGGGGAGACCCAGTACTTC. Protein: CASSPAWGAGETQYF.

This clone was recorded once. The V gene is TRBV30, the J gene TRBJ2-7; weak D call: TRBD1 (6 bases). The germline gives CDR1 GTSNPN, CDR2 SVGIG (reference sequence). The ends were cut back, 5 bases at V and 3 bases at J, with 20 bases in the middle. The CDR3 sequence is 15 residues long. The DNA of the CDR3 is TGTGCCTGGGCGCCAGGGGAGCCGGGCTACTACGAGCAGTACTTC. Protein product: CAWAPGEPGYYEQYF.

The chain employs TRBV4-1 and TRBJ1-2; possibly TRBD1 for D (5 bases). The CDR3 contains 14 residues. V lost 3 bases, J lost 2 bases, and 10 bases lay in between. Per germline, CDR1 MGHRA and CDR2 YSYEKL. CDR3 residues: CASSHQGKNYGYTF. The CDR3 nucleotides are TGCGCCAGCAGCCACCAGGGAAAGAACTATGGCTACACCTTC.